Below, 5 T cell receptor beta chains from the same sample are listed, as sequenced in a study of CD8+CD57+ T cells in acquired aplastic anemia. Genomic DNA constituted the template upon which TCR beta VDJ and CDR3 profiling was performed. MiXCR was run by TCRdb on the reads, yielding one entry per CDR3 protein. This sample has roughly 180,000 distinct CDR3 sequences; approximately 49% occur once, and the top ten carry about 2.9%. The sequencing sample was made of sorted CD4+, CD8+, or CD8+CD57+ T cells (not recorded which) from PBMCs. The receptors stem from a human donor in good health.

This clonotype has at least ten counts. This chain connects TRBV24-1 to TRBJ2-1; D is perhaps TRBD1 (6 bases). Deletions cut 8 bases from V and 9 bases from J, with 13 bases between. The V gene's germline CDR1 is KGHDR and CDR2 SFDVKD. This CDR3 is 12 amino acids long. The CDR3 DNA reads TGTGCCACCAACAAGGGGGTGGGTGAGCAGTTCTTC. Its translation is CATNKGVGEQFF.

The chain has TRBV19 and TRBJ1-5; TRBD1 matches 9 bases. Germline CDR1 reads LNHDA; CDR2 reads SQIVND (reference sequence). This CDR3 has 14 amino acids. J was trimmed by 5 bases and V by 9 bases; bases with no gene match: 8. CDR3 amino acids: CASHGQGRDQPQHF. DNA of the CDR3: TGTGCCAGCCATGGACAGGGGAGGGATCAGCCCCAGCATTTT. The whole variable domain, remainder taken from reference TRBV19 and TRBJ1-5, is DGGITQSPKYLFRKEGQNVTLSCEQNLNHDAMYWYRQDPGQGLRLIYYSQIVNDFQKGDIAEGYSVSREKKESFPLTVTSAQKNPTAFYLCASHGQGRDQPQHFGDGTRLSIL.

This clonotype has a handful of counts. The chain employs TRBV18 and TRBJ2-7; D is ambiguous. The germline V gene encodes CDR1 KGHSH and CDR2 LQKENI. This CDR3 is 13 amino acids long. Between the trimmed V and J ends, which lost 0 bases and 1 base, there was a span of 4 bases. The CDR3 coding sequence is TGTGCCAGCTCACCACCCAGGTCCTACGAGCAGTACTTC. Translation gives CASSPPRSYEQYF.

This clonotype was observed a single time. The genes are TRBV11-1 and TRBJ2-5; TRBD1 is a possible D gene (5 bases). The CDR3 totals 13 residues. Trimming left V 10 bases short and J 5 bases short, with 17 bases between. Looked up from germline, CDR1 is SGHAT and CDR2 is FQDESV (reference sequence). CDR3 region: CAINRQPRETQYF. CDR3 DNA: TGTGCCATAAATAGACAGCCCCGGGAGACCCAGTACTTC.

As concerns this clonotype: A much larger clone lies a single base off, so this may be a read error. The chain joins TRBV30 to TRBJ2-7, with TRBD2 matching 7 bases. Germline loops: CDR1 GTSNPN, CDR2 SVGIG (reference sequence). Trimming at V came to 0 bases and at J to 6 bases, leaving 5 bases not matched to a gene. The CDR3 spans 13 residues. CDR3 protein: CAWSVQSSGEQYF. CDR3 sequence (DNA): TGTGCCTGGAGTGTACAGTCTAGCGGCGAGCAGTACTTC.